A selection of T cell receptor beta chains follows, all from one sample in a study of CD8 T cells in Susac syndrome. TCRdb re-analysed the immunoSEQ multiplex PCR reads in MiXCR, keeping a single row per CDR3 protein. The repertoire holds roughly 200,000 distinct CDR3 sequences, with 90% to 95% as singletons. Sample: CD4+ T cells from PBMCs. The receptors stem from a human donor with Susac syndrome. CDR3s include the opening cysteine and the closing phenylalanine or tryptophan. The D gene is left open where the match is weak. Not all rows give a size; the values are once, few, many and, for expanded clones, a class.

>-|TRBV3-1|TRBD2|TRBJ2-5
TGTGCCAGCAGACCTGGACCGGGACTAGCGGGGAGTGGAGAGACCCAGTACTTC
CASRPGPGLAGSGETQYF
>-|TRBV20-1|TRBD1|TRBJ1-2
TGCAGTGCTAGAGATGCGCCAAGGGGGCTTAACTATGGCTACACCTTC
CSARDAPRGLNYGYTF
>-|TRBV11-2|-|TRBJ1-5
TGTGCCAGCAACCCCCCGAAGACCATTAGCAATCAGCCCCAGCATTTT
CASNPPKTISNQPQHF
>once|TRBV14|TRBD1|TRBJ1-1
TGTGCCAGCAGCCTCCTGCAGGGGGCTAGGGGAGTAGCTTTCTTT
CASSLLQGARGVAFF
>-|TRBV20-1|-|TRBJ1-3
TGCAGTGCTAGAGATCCAGGAAACTCTGGAAACACCATATATTTT
CSARDPGNSGNTIYF
>-|TRBV12-3/TRBV12-4|-|TRBJ2-7
TGTGCCAGCAGTTTCAGGGAATCTTCATACGAGCAGTACTTC
CASSFRESSYEQYF
>-|TRBV15|-|TRBJ1-5
TGTGCCACCAGCAGAGGGAATAGCGGGCAGCCCCAGCATTTT
CATSRGNSGQPQHF
>-|TRBV20-1|TRBD2|TRBJ2-3
TGCAGTCCAGGACTAGCGGGCCGCACAGATACGCAGTATTTT
CSPGLAGRTDTQYF
>-|TRBV20-1|TRBD2|TRBJ2-7
TGCAGTGCCACCTTGGGCGGGAGCTCCTACGAGCAGTACTTC
CSATLGGSSYEQYF
>once|TRBV7-3|TRBD1|TRBJ2-7
TGTGCCAGCAGCCCAGACAGGGGGCGGCACGAGCAGTACTTC
CASSPDRGRHEQYF
>-|TRBV9|TRBD1|TRBJ1-5
TGTGCCAGCAGCGCCTCGGGACAGGGCAATCAGCCCCAGCATTTT
CASSASGQGNQPQHF
>-|TRBV30|TRBD1|TRBJ1-2
TGTGCCTGGAGCCCCGGGGGACAGCACTATGGCTACACCTTC
CAWSPGGQHYGYTF
>-|TRBV19|TRBD2|TRBJ2-7
TGTGCCAGTAGTTTAAAACGAGCGGGAGCGATACCCTACGAGCAGTACTTC
CASSLKRAGAIPYEQYF
>-|TRBV29-1|TRBD1|TRBJ2-5
TGCAGCGTGATGACAGGGAATATGGGGACCCAGTACTTC
CSVMTGNMGTQYF
>once|TRBV20-1|-|TRBJ1-2
TGCAGTGCTTCCGGGACGGCCAATCCTCTGTACACCTTC
CSASGTANPLYTF
>once|TRBV4-2|-|TRBJ2-2
TGTGCCAGCAGCCAAGATGACCGCCCAAACACCGGGGAGCTGTTTTTT
CASSQDDRPNTGELFF
>-|TRBV10-3|TRBD1|TRBJ2-2
TGTGCCATCGGGGTCGGGACAGCAAACACCGGGGAGCTGTTTTTT
CAIGVGTANTGELFF
>-|TRBV18|-|TRBJ1-1
TGTGCCAGCTCACCACGCGCCAAGAACACTGAAGCTTTCTTT
CASSPRAKNTEAFF
>-|TRBV12-3/TRBV12-4|-|TRBJ2-7
TGTGCCAGCACGGGGGAGTCGGAGGAGCAGTACTTC
CASTGESEEQYF
>-|TRBV30|-|TRBJ2-7
TGTGCCTGGAGACCAATAGCGGATAATCCCTACGAGCAGTACTTC
CAWRPIADNPYEQYF
>-|TRBV5-1|TRBD2|TRBJ2-1
TGCGCCAGCAGCCTGACTAGCGGGCAGATTAACAATGAGCAGTTCTTC
CASSLTSGQINNEQFF
>-|TRBV2|-|TRBJ2-5
TGTGCCAGCAGTGTTGGCAGGAATGGCGAGACCCAGTACTTC
CASSVGRNGETQYF